What follows describes a single T cell receptor (beta chain). The donors (healthy individuals) were bone marrow donors. The PCR had 60 Vbeta and 13 Jbeta primers. In the original analysis: Around 10 million shared chains were among 80 million or so unique TCR beta chains counted in a later analysis. This table comes from immunoSEQ multiplex PCR, and its TCRdb copy is limited to in-frame clones, with some not included. That table furnishes V, J and clone size, whereas the DNA furnished D and trimming. The sample lists around 120,000 clones, more than 80% occurring once. The V and J ends lost 1 base and 7 bases respectively, with 14 bases between them. The germline V gene encodes CDR1 LGHNA and CDR2 YSLEER. The CDR3 is 14 residues long. This sample was taken from a study of cytomegalovirus exposure and HLA in healthy donors. The wider study: A prior study identified approximately 110 million unique TCR beta sequences from about 200 million T cells.

The sequence was obtained from a man aged 25-40 years in good health and CMV-seronegative. Material: PBMCs. The V gene is TRBV4-3, the J gene TRBJ2-7; tentative D call: TRBD1 (6 bases). The CDR3, as DNA: TGCGCCAGCAGCCAAGGGGCAGGGGCAGGTGAGCAGTACTTC. Amino acids: CASSQGAGAGEQYF.